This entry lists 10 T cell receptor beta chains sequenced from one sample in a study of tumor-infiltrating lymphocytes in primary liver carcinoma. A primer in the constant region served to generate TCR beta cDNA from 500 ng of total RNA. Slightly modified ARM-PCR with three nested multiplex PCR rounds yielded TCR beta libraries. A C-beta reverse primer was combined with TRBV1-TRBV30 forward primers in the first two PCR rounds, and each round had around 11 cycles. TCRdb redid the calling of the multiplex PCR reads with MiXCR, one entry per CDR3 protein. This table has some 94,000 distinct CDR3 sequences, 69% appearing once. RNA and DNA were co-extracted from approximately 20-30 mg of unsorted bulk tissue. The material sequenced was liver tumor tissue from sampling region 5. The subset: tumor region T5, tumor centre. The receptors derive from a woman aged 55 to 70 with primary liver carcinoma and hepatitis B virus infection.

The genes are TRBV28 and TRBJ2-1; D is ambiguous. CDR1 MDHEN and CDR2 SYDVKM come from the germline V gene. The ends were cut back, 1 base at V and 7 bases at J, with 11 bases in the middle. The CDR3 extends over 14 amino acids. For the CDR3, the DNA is TGTGCCAGCAGTTTATTCTCTACTGTTAATGAGCAGTTCTTC. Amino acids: CASSLFSTVNEQFF.

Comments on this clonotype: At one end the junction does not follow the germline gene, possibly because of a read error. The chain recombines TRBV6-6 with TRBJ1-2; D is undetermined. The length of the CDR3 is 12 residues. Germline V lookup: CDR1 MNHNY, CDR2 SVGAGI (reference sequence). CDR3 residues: CVSSQTREGYTF. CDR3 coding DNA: TGTGTCAGCTCCCAGACGAGGGAAGGCTACACCTTC.

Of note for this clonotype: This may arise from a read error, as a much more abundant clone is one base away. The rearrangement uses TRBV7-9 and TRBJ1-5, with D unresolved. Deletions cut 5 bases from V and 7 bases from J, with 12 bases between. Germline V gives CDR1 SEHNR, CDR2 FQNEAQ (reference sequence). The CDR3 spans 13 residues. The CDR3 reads CASSHEGIQPQHF. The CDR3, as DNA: TGTGCCAGCAGCCATGAAGGGATCCAGCCCCAGCATTTT.

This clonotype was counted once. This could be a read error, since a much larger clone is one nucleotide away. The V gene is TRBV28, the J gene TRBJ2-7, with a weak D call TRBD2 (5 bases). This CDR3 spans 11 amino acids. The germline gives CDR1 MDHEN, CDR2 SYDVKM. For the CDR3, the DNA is TGTGCCAACAGTAAGCGGCGGGAGCAGTACTTC. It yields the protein CANSKRREQYF.

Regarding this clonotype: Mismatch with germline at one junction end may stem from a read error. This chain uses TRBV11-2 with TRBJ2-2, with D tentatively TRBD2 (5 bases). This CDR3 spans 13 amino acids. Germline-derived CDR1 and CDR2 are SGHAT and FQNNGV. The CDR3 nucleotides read TGCGCCAGCAGCCATGACAACACCGGGGAGCTGCTTTTT. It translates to CASSHDNTGELLF.

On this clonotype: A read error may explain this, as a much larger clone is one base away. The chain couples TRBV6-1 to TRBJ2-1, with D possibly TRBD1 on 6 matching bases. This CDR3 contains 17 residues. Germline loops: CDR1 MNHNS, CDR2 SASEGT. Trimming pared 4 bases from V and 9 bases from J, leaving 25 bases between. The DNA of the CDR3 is TGTGCCAGCAGTGTCTCCCTAACCGGGACAAGCACCAGTGAGCAGTTCTTC. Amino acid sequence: CASSVSLTGTSTSEQFF.

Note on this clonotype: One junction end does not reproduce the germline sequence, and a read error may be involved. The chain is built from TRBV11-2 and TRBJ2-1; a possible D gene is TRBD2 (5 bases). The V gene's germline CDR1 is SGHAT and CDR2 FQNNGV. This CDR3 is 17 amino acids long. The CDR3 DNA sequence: TGTGTCAGCGGCTTGAATGCCGCACCACTCTCATACAATGAGCAGTTCTTC. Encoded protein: CVSGLNAAPLSYNEQFF.

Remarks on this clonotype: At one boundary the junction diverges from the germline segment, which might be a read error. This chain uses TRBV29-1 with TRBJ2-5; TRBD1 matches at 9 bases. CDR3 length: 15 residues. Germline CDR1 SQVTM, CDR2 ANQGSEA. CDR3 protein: CSVGSEGQGLETQHF. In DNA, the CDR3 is TGCAGCGTTGGATCTGAGGGACAGGGTCTAGAGACCCAGCACTTC.

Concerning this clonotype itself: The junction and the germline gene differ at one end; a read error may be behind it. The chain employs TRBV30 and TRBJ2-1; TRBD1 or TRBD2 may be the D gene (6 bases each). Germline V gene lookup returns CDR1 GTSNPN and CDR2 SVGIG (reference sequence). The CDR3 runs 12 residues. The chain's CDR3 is CARSLRGHEQFF. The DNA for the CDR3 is TGTGCCCGGAGTCTCCGGGGGCATGAGCAGTTCTTC.

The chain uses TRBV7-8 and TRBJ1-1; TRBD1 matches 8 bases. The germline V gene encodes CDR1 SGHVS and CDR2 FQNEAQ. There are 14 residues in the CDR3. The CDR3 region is CVTSFQGAGTEAFF. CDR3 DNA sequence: TGTGTCACCAGCTTCCAGGGGGCAGGCACTGAAGCTTTCTTT.